The clone carrying this T cell receptor (beta chain) was recorded a few times. This sample stems from a study of blood T cell repertoires in COVID-19. For the study at large: The recovered donors of Cohort 3 showed two negative PCRs, clearance, or symptom resolution.

Cohort assignment relied on participant-reported clinical history. Repertoires were generated with immunoSEQ multiplex PCR, while TCRdb's copy carries only in-frame clones and drops some. The table has more than 300,000 clones, 80% to 90% seen once. Germline CDR1 SEHNR, CDR2 FQNEAQ (reference sequence). Between the trimmed V and J ends, which lost 4 bases and 0 bases, there was a span of 12 bases. The CDR3 extends over 15 amino acids. The sample consisted of PBMCs or T cells enriched from blood (not recorded which). This sequence originates from a man in his forties in a cohort exposed to, infected with or recovered from COVID-19 (not recorded which). This rearrangement joins TRBV7-9 to TRBJ1-2; D ambiguous. The CDR3: CASSSNTAANYGYTF. The CDR3 DNA follows: TGTGCCAGCAGCTCTAACACGGCGGCTAACTATGGCTACACCTTC. The complete variable domain, with remaining parts taken from reference TRBV7-9 and TRBJ1-2, reads DTGVSQNPRHKITKRGQNVTFRCDPISEHNRLYWYRQTLGQGPEFLTYFQNEAQLEKSRLLSDRFSAERPKGSFSTLEIQRTEQGDSAMYLCASSSNTAANYGYTFGSGTRLTVV.